This paragraph reports one T cell receptor beta chain. As yet, its antigen is unknown. The CDR3 contains 13 residues. The germline CDR1 and CDR2 sequences are LGHNA and YSLEER. V lost 0 bases and J 6 bases, leaving 5 bases between the germline ends. The data derive from a study of cytomegalovirus exposure and HLA in healthy donors. Findings and limits, study-wide: Being productive about 87% or about 30% of the time was typical of most TCR beta V segments in an earlier analysis. CMV serostatus alone was available as immune exposure information. DRB1 had the most TCR associations and HLA-C the fewest, a later analysis found, with rates varying by HLA locus.

Vbeta (60) and Jbeta (13) primers were used in the PCR. Profiled with immunoSEQ multiplex PCR; TCRdb holds only in-frame clones, not every one. Of 160,000 or so clones detected, about three quarters appear once; the ten largest clones hold around 2.5%. Though nominally healthy at sampling, donors likely had unrecorded immune exposures. The chain combines TRBV4-3 with TRBJ2-2, with D uncertain. Sequencing was carried out using PBMCs. The clonotype was recovered from a female donor in good health and CMV-seronegative. CDR3 nucleotide sequence: TGCGCCAGCAGCCAAGATACATCCGGGGAGCTGTTTTTT. Protein: CASSQDTSGELFF.